Sequencing of this TCR beta chain was carried out in a study of blood T cell repertoires in COVID-19. Participants' own reports of clinical history determined their cohort assignment. Only in-frame clones appear in the TCRdb table, and some are missing; sequencing was by immunoSEQ multiplex PCR. The sample lists about 260,000 clones, under 90% seen once, with 4.1% in the top ten. The source is a man aged 25-40 years with acute COVID-19. The sequenced sample was PBMCs or T cells enriched from blood (not recorded which).

The CDR3 sequence: CASRPGTGASPLHF. DNA for the CDR3: TGTGCCAGCAGGCCCGGGACAGGGGCTTCACCCCTCCACTTT. The chain links TRBV6-5 to TRBJ1-6, with TRBD1 matching 10 bases. Losses at the gene ends were 6 bases for V and 9 bases for J; bases not matched to a gene: 5. The germline gives CDR1 MNHEY, CDR2 SVGAGI. This CDR3 region has 14 residues.